A selection of T cell receptor beta chains follows, all from one sample in a study of blood T cell repertoires in COVID-19. Produced via immunoSEQ multiplex PCR; TCRdb's table is partial and in-frame only. The sample consists of around 200,000 clones, around 84% of them appearing once. The source material was peripheral blood. Receptor source: a woman aged 80 or over with active or convalescent COVID-19. Both conserved end residues are part of each CDR3. The D gene is left open where the match is weak. Size values are once, few and many counts, or a class for expanded clones, and some rows have none.

v_call	clone_size	j_call	d_call	cdr3_aa	cdr3_nt
TRBV10-3	.	TRBJ1-1	TRBD1	CAISARTGHTEAFF	TGTGCCATCAGTGCCAGGACAGGGCACACTGAAGCTTTCTTT
TRBV28	.	TRBJ2-2	.	CASTQRRRVVGELFF	TGTGCCAGCACCCAACGCAGGAGGGTGGTCGGGGAGCTGTTTTTT
TRBV4-2	.	TRBJ1-1	TRBD1	CASSRGQAKNSEAFF	TGTGCCAGCAGCCGCGGACAGGCAAAAAACAGTGAAGCTTTCTTT
TRBV6-5	.	TRBJ2-1	.	CASSYVVGDEQFF	TGTGCCAGCAGTTACGTCGTCGGGGATGAGCAGTTCTTC
TRBV6-5	.	TRBJ2-2	.	CASSYIAGGELFF	TGTGCCAGCAGTTACATAGCTGGCGGGGAGCTGTTTTTT
TRBV6-5	few	TRBJ1-2	TRBD1	CASSFSNTGGYGYTF	TGTGCCAGCAGTTTTTCGAATACAGGGGGCTATGGCTACACCTTC
TRBV30	.	TRBJ2-5	TRBD2	CAWRTSGRAAETQYF	TGTGCCTGGAGGACGAGCGGGAGGGCCGCAGAGACCCAGTACTTC
TRBV7-2	.	TRBJ1-4	.	CASSPPGRVEKLFF	TGTGCCAGCAGCCCCCCAGGTCGAGTAGAAAAACTGTTTTTT
TRBV19	.	TRBJ2-6	.	CASSILQGPEGANVLTF	TGTGCCAGTAGTATCTTACAGGGACCGGAGGGGGCCAACGTCCTGACTTTC
TRBV5-1	.	TRBJ1-4	.	CASSLAMRNNEKLFF	TGCGCCAGCAGCTTGGCCATGCGGAATAATGAAAAACTGTTTTTT
TRBV9	few	TRBJ2-3	TRBD2	CASSVEARLAGGVGDTQYF	TGTGCCAGCAGCGTAGAGGCTCGGTTAGCGGGAGGTGTGGGAGATACGCAGTATTTT
TRBV7-2	.	TRBJ2-7	TRBD1	CASSPGDRPSYEQYF	TGTGCCAGCAGCCCAGGGGACAGGCCAAGTTACGAGCAGTACTTC
TRBV7-2	.	TRBJ1-2	TRBD1	CASSQGTGDGYTF	TGTGCCAGCAGCCAGGGGACAGGGGATGGCTACACCTTC
TRBV6-1	.	TRBJ1-1	.	CASSEAFEAFF	TGTGCCAGCAGTGAAGCCTTTGAAGCTTTCTTT
TRBV7-3	.	TRBJ2-1	TRBD1	CASSRDRVNEQFF	TGTGCCAGCAGCCGGGACAGGGTGAATGAGCAGTTCTTC
TRBV18	.	TRBJ2-7	TRBD2	CASSAGYGGTYEQYF	TGTGCCAGCTCGGCCGGGTACGGGGGGACCTACGAGCAGTACTTC
TRBV6-2/TRBV6-3	.	TRBJ2-5	.	CASSYTLGAEQETQYF	TGTGCCAGCAGTTACACCCTTGGAGCGGAACAAGAGACCCAGTACTTC
TRBV19	.	TRBJ1-5	.	CASSKGQGLNQPQHF	TGTGCCAGTAGTAAGGGGCAGGGTTTAAATCAGCCCCAGCATTTT
TRBV29-1	.	TRBJ1-1	TRBD1	CSVIKDRALTEAFF	TGCAGCGTTATCAAGGACAGGGCCTTAACTGAAGCTTTCTTT
TRBV19	.	TRBJ2-3	TRBD2	CASAVAGTITDTQYF	TGTGCCAGTGCCGTAGCGGGAACCATCACAGATACGCAGTATTTT
TRBV28	.	TRBJ2-2	TRBD2	CASSFRRGVGGELFF	TGTGCCAGCAGTTTTCGGCGGGGGGTCGGCGGGGAGCTGTTTTTT
TRBV23-1	.	TRBJ1-2	.	CASSQSGMVGNYGYTF	TGCGCCAGCAGTCAATCGGGCATGGTTGGCAACTATGGCTACACCTTC
TRBV18	.	TRBJ2-6	.	CASSPLTTAAYSGANVLTF	TGTGCCAGCTCACCCCTCACGACAGCTGCCTATTCTGGGGCCAACGTCCTGACTTTC
TRBV14	.	TRBJ1-2	.	CASSQQQGRHYGYTF	TGTGCCAGCAGCCAGCAACAGGGTCGTCACTATGGCTACACCTTC
TRBV6-2/TRBV6-3	.	TRBJ2-1	TRBD2	CASSYVGTSVFSYNEQFF	TGTGCCAGCAGTTACGTTGGGACTAGCGTATTCTCCTACAATGAGCAGTTCTTC
TRBV19	.	TRBJ2-4	TRBD2	CASSQVAGGVAKNIQYF	TGTGCCAGTAGTCAAGTAGCGGGAGGGGTAGCCAAAAACATTCAGTACTTC
TRBV7-2	.	TRBJ2-3	.	CASSSLSDTQYF	TGTGCCAGCAGCTCGTTATCGGATACGCAGTATTTT
TRBV24-1	.	TRBJ2-7	.	CATSDPVTYEQYF	TGTGCCACCAGTGACCCAGTTACCTACGAGCAGTACTTC
TRBV29-1	.	TRBJ2-1	.	CSVHLLGSGLPFF	TGCAGCGTCCACCTTCTAGGGAGCGGCCTCCCGTTCTTC